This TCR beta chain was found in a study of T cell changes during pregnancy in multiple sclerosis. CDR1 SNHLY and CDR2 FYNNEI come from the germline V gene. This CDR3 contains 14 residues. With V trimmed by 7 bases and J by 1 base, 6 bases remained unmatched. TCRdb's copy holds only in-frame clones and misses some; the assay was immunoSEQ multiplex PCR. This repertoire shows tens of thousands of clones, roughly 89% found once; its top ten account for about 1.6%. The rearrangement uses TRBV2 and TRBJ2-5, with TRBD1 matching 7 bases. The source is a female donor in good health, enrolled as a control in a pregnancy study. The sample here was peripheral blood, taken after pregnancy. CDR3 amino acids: CASTADRVQETQYF. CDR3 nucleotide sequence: TGTGCCAGCACCGCAGACAGGGTCCAAGAGACCCAGTACTTC.